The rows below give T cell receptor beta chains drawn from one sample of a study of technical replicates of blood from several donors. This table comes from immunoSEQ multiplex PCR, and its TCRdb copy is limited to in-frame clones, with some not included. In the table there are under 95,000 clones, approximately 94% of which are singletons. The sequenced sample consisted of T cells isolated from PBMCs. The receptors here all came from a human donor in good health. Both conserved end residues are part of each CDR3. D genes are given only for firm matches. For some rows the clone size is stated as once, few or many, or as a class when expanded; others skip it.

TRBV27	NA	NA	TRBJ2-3	TGTGCCAGCAGTTTACGGCAGGGATGGGATACGCAGTATTTT	CASSLRQGWDTQYF
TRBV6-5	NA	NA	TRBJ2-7	TGTGCCAGCAGTTACGGCCGGGACACAAGACTCTACGAGCAGTACTTC	CASSYGRDTRLYEQYF
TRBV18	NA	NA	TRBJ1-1	TGTGCCAGCTCACCCACGGAAGGGGCGGCTTCTAAAGCTTTCTTT	CASSPTEGAASKAFF
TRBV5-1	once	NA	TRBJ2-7	TGCGCCAGCAGTCAACGGCGGGGAGCCTACGAGCAGTACTTC	CASSQRRGAYEQYF
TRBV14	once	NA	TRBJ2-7	TGTGCCAGCAGCCTCAGGGTTGGGGAGCAGTACTTC	CASSLRVGEQYF
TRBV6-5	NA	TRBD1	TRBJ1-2	TGTGCCAGCAGTAGCCCGGGACAGGGGAACTATGGCTACACCTTC	CASSSPGQGNYGYTF
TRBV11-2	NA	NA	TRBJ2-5	TGTGCCAGCAGCTTATTCAGGGAACAAGAGACCCAGTACTTC	CASSLFREQETQYF
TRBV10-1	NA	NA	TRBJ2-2	TGCGCCAGCAAGGGAGACACCGGGGAGCTGTTTTTT	CASKGDTGELFF
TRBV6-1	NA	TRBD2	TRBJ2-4	TGTGCCAGCAGTGAGAGGACTAGCGGGACAAACATTCAGTACTTC	CASSERTSGTNIQYF
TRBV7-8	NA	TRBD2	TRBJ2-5	TGTGCCAGCAGCTTAGCGTATCTAGCGGGAGAAGAGACCCAGTACTTC	CASSLAYLAGEETQYF
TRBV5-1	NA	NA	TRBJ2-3	TGCGCCAGCAGCCAGGGGTTTGGGGGCGATACGCAGTATTTT	CASSQGFGGDTQYF
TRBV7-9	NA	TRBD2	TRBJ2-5	TGTGCCAGCAGCACCCTTAGCGGGGGGGCCCCAGAGACCCAGTACTTC	CASSTLSGGAPETQYF
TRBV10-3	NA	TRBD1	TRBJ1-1	TGTGCCATCAGTGAGCCAGGGGGCACTGAAGCTTTCTTT	CAISEPGGTEAFF
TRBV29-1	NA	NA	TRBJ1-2	TGCAGCGTTGGTCCCTCTTTGGAGAGCTACACCTTC	CSVGPSLESYTF
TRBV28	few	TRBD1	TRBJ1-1	TGTGCCAGCACCCCAGGACAGGGGCCCACTGAAGCTTTCTTT	CASTPGQGPTEAFF
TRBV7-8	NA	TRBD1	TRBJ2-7	TGTGCCAGCAGCCCCGGACAGGTCGAATATGACTACGAGCAGTACTTC	CASSPGQVEYDYEQYF
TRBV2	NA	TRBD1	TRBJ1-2	TGTGCCAGCAGCGGACAGGGTCTCTATGGCTACACCTTC	CASSGQGLYGYTF
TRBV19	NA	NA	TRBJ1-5	TGTGCCAGTAGTATGGGGCCTGCTGGGGAACAGCCCCAGCATTTT	CASSMGPAGEQPQHF
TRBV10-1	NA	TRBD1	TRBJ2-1	TGCGCCAGCAGCCCGGGACAGGTTTACAATGAGCAGTTCTTC	CASSPGQVYNEQFF
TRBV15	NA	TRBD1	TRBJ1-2	TGTGCCACCAGCCGACAGGGTTTTCGCTATGGCTACACCTTC	CATSRQGFRYGYTF
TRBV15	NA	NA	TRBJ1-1	TGTGCCACCAGCAGAGGGTTAATTGGAGGGGAAGCTTTCTTT	CATSRGLIGGEAFF
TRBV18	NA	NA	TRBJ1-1	TGTGCCAGCTCACCGACTTCACAGGGGAACACTGAAGCTTTCTTT	CASSPTSQGNTEAFF
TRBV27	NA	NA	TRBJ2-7	TGTGCGACCCAGGGGATAGCCTACGAGCAGTACTTC	CATQGIAYEQYF
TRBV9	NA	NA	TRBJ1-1	TGTGCCAGCAGCGCGAGGGAGGGGGACGGGACCACTGAAGCTTTCTTT	CASSAREGDGTTEAFF
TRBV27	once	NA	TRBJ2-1	TGTGCCAGTAACAGGGTTTCCAATGAGCAGTTCTTC	CASNRVSNEQFF
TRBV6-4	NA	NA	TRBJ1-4	TGTGCCAGCAGTGATCTTCAGAAACCCGATCACACTAATGAAAAACTGTTTTTT	CASSDLQKPDHTNEKLFF
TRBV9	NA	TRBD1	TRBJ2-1	TGTGCCAGCAGCGCACCAGACAGGGGCTCCTACAATGAGCAGTTCTTC	CASSAPDRGSYNEQFF
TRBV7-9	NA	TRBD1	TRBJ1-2	TGTGCCAGCAGCCCCGGGACAGGTTCAACCAACTATGGCTACACCTTC	CASSPGTGSTNYGYTF
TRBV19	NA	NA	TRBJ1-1	TGTGCCAGTACCCAACCAGGGATGAACACTGAAGCTTTCTTT	CASTQPGMNTEAFF
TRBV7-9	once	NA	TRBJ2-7	TGTGCCAGCAGCCCAGTGGTGGGGAGCTCCTACGAGCAGTACTTC	CASSPVVGSSYEQYF
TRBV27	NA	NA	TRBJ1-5	TGTGCCAGCAGTTTATCGAGTCATAGCAATCAGCCCCAGCATTTT	CASSLSSHSNQPQHF
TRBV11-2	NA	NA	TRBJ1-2	TGTGCCAGCAGCTTATTTCAGGGAGGGTATGGCTACACCTTC	CASSLFQGGYGYTF
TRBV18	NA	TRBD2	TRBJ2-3	TGTGCCAGCTCAACCACGTTGGGAGGGGTAAAAGGAGGAGATACGCAGTATTTT	CASSTTLGGVKGGDTQYF
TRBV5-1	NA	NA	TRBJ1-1	TGCGCCAGCAGCTTGACAGACACTGAAGCTTTCTTT	CASSLTDTEAFF
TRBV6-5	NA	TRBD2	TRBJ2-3	TGTGCCAGCAGACTAGCGGGACAGGCAGAGTATTTT	CASRLAGQAEYF
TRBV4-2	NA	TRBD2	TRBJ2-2	TGTGCCAGCAGCCCCTGGGGGGCGTCTGGACTAGCCGGGAATGCCGGGGAGCTGTTTTTT	CASSPWGASGLAGNAGELFF